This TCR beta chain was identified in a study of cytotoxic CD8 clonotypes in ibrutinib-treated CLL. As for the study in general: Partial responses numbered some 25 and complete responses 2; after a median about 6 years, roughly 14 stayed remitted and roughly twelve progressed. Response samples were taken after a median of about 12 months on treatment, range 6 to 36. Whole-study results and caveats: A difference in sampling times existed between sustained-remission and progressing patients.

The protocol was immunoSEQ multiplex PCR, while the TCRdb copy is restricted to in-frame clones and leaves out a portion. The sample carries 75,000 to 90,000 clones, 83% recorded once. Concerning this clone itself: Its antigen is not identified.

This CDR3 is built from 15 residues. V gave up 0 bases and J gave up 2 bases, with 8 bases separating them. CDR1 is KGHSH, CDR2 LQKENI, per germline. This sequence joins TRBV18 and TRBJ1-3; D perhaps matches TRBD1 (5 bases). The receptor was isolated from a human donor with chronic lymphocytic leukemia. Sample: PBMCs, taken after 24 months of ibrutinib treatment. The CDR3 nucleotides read TGTGCCAGCTCACCACCGGACAATGCTGGAAACACCATATATTTT. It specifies CASSPPDNAGNTIYF.